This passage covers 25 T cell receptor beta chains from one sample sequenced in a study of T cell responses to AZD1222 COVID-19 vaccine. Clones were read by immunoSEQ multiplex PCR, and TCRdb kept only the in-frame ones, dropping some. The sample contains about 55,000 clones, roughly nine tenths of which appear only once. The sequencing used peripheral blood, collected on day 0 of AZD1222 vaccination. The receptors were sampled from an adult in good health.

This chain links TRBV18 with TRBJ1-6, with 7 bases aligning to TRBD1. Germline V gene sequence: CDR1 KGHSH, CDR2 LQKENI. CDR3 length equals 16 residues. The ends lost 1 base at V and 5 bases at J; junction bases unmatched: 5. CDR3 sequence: CASSPRRGLNNSPLHF. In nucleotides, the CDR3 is TGTGCCAGCTCACCACGCAGGGGGTTAAATAATTCACCCCTCCACTTT. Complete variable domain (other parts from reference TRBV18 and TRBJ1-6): NAGVMQNPRHLVRRRGQEARLRCSPMKGHSHVYWYRQLPEEGLKFMVYLQKENIIDESGMPKERFSAEFPKEGPSILRIQQVVRGDSAAYFCASSPRRGLNNSPLHFGNGTRLTVT.

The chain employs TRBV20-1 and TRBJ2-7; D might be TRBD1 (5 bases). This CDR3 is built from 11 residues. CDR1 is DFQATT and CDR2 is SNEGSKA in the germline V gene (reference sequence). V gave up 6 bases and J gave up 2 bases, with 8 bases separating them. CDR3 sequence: CSAATAYEQYF. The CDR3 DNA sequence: TGCAGTGCCGCGACAGCCTACGAGCAGTACTTC.

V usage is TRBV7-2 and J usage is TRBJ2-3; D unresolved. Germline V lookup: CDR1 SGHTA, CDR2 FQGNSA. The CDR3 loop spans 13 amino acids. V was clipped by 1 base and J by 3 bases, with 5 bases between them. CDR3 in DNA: TGTGCCAGCAGCTTAGATTGGACAGATACGCAGTATTTT. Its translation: CASSLDWTDTQYF.

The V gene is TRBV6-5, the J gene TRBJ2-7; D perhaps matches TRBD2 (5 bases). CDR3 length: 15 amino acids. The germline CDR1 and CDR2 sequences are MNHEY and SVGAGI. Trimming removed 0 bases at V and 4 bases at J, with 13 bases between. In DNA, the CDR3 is TGTGCCAGCAGTTACTCCGCGAACGGGGTATACGAGCAGTACTTC. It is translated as CASSYSANGVYEQYF.

The CDR3 sequence is CSASWDRINTEAFF. CDR3 coding DNA: TGCAGTGCTAGTTGGGACAGGATAAACACTGAAGCTTTCTTT. The chain carries TRBV20-1 and TRBJ1-1, with TRBD1 matching 8 bases. The CDR3 loop spans 14 amino acids. The trim removed 3 bases at V and 2 bases at J, leaving 5 bases unmatched. CDR1 DFQATT and CDR2 SNEGSKA come from the germline V gene (reference sequence).

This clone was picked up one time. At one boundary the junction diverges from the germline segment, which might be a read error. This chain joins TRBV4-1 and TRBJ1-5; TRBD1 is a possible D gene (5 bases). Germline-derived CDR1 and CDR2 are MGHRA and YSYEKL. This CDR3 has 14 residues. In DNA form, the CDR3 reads TGCGCCAGCAGCAAAGACAGCCGCAATCAGCCCCAGCATTTT. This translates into CASSKDSRNQPQHF.

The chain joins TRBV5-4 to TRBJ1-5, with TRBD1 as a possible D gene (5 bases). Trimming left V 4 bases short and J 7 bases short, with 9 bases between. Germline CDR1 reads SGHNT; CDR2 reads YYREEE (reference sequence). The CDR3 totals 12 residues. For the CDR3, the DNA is TGTGCCAGCAGCCGAGACAGCCAGCCCCAGCATTTT. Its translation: CASSRDSQPQHF.

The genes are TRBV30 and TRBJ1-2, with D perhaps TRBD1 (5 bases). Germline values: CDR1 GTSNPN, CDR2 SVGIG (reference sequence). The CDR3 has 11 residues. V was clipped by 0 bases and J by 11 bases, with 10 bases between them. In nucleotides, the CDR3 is TGTGCCTGGAGTGTGTGGGGGGAATACACCTTC. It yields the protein CAWSVWGEYTF. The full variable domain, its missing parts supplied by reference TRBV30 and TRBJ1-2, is SQTIHQWPATLVQPVGSPLSLECTVEGTSNPNLYWYRQAAGRGLQLLFYSVGIGQISSEVPQNLSASRPQDRQFILSSKKLLLSDSGFYLCAWSVWGEYTFGSGTRLTVV.

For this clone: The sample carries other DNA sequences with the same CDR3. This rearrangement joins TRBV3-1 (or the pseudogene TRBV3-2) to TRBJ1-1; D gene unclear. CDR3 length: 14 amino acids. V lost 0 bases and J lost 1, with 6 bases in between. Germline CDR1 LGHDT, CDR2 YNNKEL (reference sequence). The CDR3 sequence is CASSQDPGNTEAFF. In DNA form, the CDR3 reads TGTGCCAGCAGCCAAGATCCAGGGAACACTGAAGCTTTCTTT.

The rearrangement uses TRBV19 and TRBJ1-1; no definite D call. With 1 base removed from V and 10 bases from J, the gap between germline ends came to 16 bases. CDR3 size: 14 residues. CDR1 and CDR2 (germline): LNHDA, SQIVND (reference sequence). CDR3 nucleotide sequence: TGTGCCAGTAGTATAGGATGGGCGGCCCGGGGAGCTTTCTTT. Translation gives CASSIGWAARGAFF.

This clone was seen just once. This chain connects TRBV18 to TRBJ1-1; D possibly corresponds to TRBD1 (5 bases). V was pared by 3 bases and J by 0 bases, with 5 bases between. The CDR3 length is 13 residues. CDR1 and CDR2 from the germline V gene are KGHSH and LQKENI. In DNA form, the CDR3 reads TGTGCCAGCTCACCGGGGGTGAACACTGAAGCTTTCTTT. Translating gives CASSPGVNTEAFF. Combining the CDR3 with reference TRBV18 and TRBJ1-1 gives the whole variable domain NAGVMQNPRHLVRRRGQEARLRCSPMKGHSHVYWYRQLPEEGLKFMVYLQKENIIDESGMPKERFSAEFPKEGPSILRIQQVVRGDSAAYFCASSPGVNTEAFFGQGTRLTVV.

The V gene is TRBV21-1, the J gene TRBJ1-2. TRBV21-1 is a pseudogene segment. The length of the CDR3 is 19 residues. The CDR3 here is CASSIGSPGPTLPNYGYTF. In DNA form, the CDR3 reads TGTGCCAGCAGCATTGGGAGCCCGGGCCCAACACTACCTAACTATGGCTACACCTTC.

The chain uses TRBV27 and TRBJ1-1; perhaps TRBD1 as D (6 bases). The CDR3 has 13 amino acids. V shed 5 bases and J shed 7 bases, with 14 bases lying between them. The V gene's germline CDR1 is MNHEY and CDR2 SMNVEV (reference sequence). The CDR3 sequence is CASSHTGRGEAFF. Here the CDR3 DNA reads TGTGCCAGCAGTCACACAGGGAGAGGTGAAGCTTTCTTT.

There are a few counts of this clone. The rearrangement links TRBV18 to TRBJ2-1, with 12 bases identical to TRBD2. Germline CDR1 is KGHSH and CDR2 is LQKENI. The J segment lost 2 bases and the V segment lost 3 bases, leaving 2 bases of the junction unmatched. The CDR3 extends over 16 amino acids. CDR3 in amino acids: CASSPTSGGTYNEQFF. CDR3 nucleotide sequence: TGTGCCAGCTCACCGACTAGCGGGGGTACCTACAATGAGCAGTTCTTC.

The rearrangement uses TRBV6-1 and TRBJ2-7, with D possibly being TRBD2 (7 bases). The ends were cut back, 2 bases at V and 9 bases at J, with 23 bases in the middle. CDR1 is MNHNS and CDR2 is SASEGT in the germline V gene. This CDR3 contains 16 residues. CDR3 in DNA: TGTGCCAGCAGTGAATGGGGGGGGCAGGGCGGCCCTGGGCAGTACTTC. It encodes CASSEWGGQGGPGQYF.

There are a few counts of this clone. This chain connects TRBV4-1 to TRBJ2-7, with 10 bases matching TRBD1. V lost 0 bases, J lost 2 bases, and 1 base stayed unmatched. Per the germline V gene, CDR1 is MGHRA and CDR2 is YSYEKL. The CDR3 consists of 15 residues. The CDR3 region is CASSQEGTGAYEQYF. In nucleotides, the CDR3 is TGCGCCAGCAGCCAAGAAGGGACAGGGGCCTACGAGCAGTACTTC.

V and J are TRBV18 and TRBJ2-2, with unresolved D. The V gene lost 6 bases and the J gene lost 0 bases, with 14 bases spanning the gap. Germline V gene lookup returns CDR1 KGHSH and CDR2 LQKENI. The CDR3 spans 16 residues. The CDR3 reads CASSYFYGANTGELFF. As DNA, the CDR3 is TGTGCCAGCTCGTACTTTTATGGCGCGAACACCGGGGAGCTGTTTTTT.

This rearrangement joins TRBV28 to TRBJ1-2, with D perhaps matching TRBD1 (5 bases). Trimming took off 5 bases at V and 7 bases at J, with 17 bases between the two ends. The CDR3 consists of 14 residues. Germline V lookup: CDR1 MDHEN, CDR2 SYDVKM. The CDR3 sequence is CASSQGPKDGGYTF. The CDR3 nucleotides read TGTGCCAGCAGTCAGGGTCCAAAGGACGGTGGCTACACCTTC.

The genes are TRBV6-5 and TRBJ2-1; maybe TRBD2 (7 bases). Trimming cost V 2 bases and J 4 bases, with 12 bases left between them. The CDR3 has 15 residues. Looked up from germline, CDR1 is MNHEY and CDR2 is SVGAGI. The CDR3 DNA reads TGTGCCAGCAGTTACGGGGGGGGCCGTTACAATGAGCAGTTCTTC. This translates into CASSYGGGRYNEQFF.

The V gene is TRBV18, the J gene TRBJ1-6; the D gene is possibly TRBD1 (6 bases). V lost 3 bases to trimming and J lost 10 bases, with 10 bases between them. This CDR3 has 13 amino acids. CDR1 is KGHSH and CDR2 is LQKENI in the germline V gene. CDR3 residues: CASSPEGDSPLHF. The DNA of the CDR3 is TGTGCCAGCTCACCTGAGGGGGACTCACCCCTCCACTTT.

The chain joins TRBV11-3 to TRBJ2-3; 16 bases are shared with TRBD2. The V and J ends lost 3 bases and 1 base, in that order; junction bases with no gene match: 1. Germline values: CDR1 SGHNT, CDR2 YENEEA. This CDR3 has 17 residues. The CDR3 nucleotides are TGTGCCAGCAGCTTTGGGACTAGCGGGGGGGGCACAGATACGCAGTATTTT. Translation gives CASSFGTSGGGTDTQYF. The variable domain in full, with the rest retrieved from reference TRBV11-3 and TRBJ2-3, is EAGVVQSPRYKIIEKKQPVAFWCNPISGHNTLYWYLQNLGQGPELLIRYENEEAVDDSQLPKDRFSAERLKGVDSTLKIQPAELGDSAVYLCASSFGTSGGGTDTQYFGPGTRLTVL.

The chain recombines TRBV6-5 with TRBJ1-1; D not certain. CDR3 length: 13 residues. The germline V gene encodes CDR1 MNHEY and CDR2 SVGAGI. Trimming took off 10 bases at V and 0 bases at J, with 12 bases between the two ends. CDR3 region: CATRGNMNTEAFF. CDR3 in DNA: TGTGCCACCCGAGGAAATATGAACACTGAAGCTTTCTTT.

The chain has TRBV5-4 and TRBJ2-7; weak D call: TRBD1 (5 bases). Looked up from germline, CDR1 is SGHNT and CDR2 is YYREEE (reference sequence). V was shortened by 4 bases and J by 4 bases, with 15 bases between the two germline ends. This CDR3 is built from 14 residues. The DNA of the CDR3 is TGTGCCAGCAGCCGAAAGGGGAATGGTTACGAGCAGTACTTC. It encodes CASSRKGNGYEQYF.

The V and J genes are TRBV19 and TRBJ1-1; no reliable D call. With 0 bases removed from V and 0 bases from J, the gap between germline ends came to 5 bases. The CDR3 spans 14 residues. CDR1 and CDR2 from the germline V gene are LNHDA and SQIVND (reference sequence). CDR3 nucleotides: TGTGCCAGTAGTATAGACAGGCTGAACACTGAAGCTTTCTTT. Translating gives CASSIDRLNTEAFF.

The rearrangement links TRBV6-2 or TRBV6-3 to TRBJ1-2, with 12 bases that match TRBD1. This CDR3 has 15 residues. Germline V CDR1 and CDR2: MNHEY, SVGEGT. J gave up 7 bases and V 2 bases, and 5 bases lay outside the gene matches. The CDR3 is CASSYGTGGSIGYTF. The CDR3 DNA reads TGTGCCAGCAGTTACGGGACAGGGGGCTCCATTGGCTACACCTTC.